This T cell receptor (beta chain) stems from a study of technical replicates of blood from a handful of donors. TCRdb's table, derived via immunoSEQ multiplex PCR, lists solely in-frame clones and lacks some. The sample consists of fewer than 110,000 clones, over 95% of them appearing once. V lost 8 bases and J 7 bases, leaving 8 bases between the germline ends. The CDR3 contains 11 residues. Germline V CDR1 and CDR2: WNHNN, SYGVQD (reference sequence). The receptor was derived from a human donor in good health. The chain links TRBV10-1 to TRBJ2-2; D unresolved. Sequences were obtained from T cells isolated from PBMCs. The CDR3 spells CASGCGGELFF. The CDR3 DNA follows: TGCGCCAGCGGCTGTGGCGGGGAGCTGTTTTTT.